This record covers a single T cell receptor beta chain. Its cognate antigen is unknown. The data belong to a study of shared clonotypes between healthy human individuals. V gave up 2 bases and J gave up 1 base, with 5 bases separating them. The germline V gene encodes CDR1 MNHNY and CDR2 SVGAGI (reference sequence). The CDR3 covers 13 residues. Study-wide results and limits: Generation probabilities of non-shared clonotypes were lower (relative to those shared by all four donors). The study drew on few donors, limiting represented genetic and exposure-history diversity.

Assay used: immunoSEQ multiplex PCR; TCRdb lists only in-frame clones, some missing. The profile covers around 200,000 clones, with roughly 70% appearing a single time and roughly a tenth taken by the ten largest. The specimen was memory CD4+ T cells sorted from blood. Subset noted: CD45RA-negative fraction. The V call is TRBV6-6, the J call TRBJ1-1; no firm D call. This sequence was found in a young man in good health. The CDR3 spells CASSYDSNTEAFF. CDR3 nucleotides: TGTGCCAGCAGTTACGACTCGAACACTGAAGCTTTCTTT.